The 29 T cell receptor beta chains below all came from one sample that was sequenced in a study of post-analysis software for immune sequencing data. Study findings and constraints: Patients had higher frequencies than controls of about 5 TRBV segments, including TRBV5-6, TRBV5-1 and TRBV20-1.

cDNA libraries of TCR beta carried unique molecular identifiers. TCRdb redid the calling of the PCR reads with MiXCR, one entry per CDR3 protein. In the table there are 400,000 to 500,000 distinct CDR3 sequences, approximately 42% of which are singletons. Their target antigens are unknown. Material for sequencing was blood. These receptors were collected from a girl aged 2-15 years with multiple sclerosis.

The chain uses TRBV7-8 and TRBJ1-2; possible D gene TRBD1, 5 bases. CDR1 is SGHVS, CDR2 FQNEAQ, per germline. Trimming stripped 6 bases from V and 3 bases from J, with 11 bases between. The CDR3 runs to 13 residues. CDR3 DNA: TGTGCCAGCAGTCAGGGAGTAGACTATGGCTACACCTTC. Translated: CASSQGVDYGYTF.

This clonotype was detected ten times or more. The chain employs TRBV28 and TRBJ2-3, with 8 bases identical to TRBD1. The CDR3 runs to 14 residues. V gave up 4 bases and J gave up 3 bases; unmatched junction bases: 3. The germline V gene has CDR1 MDHEN and CDR2 SYDVKM. Here the CDR3 reads CASSSGQGTDTQYF. For the CDR3, the DNA is TGTGCCAGCAGTTCCGGACAGGGAACAGATACGCAGTATTTT.

V is TRBV4-1 and J is TRBJ1-5, with D unresolved. V was cut by 4 bases and J by 3 bases, with 10 bases left in between. This CDR3 is 14 amino acids long. Germline V gene data show CDR1 as MGHRA and CDR2 as YSYEKL. The CDR3 region is CASSRDTLNQPQHF. Here the CDR3 DNA reads TGCGCCAGCAGCCGAGACACCCTCAATCAGCCCCAGCATTTT.

As regards this clonotype: One end of the junction does not line up with germline, which may come from a read error. The V call is TRBV20-1, the J call TRBJ1-1, with unresolved D. The CDR3 is made up of 12 amino acids. Germline V gene lookup returns CDR1 DFQATT and CDR2 SNEGSKA (reference sequence). CDR3 bases: TGCAGGGCTAGAGGACCCTACACTGAAGCTTTCTTT. It is translated as CRARGPYTEAFF.

The chain couples TRBV29-1 to TRBJ2-5; 9 bases align to TRBD2. The ends lost 6 bases at V and 5 bases at J; junction bases unmatched: 10. The CDR3 contains 14 residues. Germline CDR1 SQVTM, CDR2 ANQGSEA. The CDR3 DNA is TGCAGCGTCGCCCCGAGGCTAGCGGGGGAGACCCAGTACTTC. The encoded protein is CSVAPRLAGETQYF.

V usage is TRBV11-1 and J usage is TRBJ2-7; D perhaps matches TRBD1 (5 bases). Germline V lookup: CDR1 SGHAT, CDR2 FQDESV (reference sequence). With 0 bases removed from V and 3 bases from J, the gap between germline ends came to 12 bases. This CDR3 comprises 15 residues. DNA for the CDR3: TGTGCCAGCAGCTTAGCTTTGGACACTAACTACGAGCAGTACTTC. It translates to CASSLALDTNYEQYF.

This clonotype was seen a handful of times. The rearrangement uses TRBV20-1 and TRBJ2-1, with 9 bases aligning to TRBD2. J lost 7 bases, V lost 3 bases, and 16 bases had no gene match. The V gene's germline CDR1 is DFQATT and CDR2 SNEGSKA (reference sequence). The CDR3 sequence is 17 residues long. CDR3 DNA sequence: TGCAGTGCTAGTGGGAGCGGGGGGCCATTGGCCCGTAATGAGCAGTTCTTC. This encodes CSASGSGGPLARNEQFF.

This clonotype was seen only a few times. The V call is TRBV7-8, the J call TRBJ1-5; the match to TRBD1 covers 7 bases. The CDR3 spans 16 residues. Germline V gene lookup returns CDR1 SGHVS and CDR2 FQNEAQ. V shed 3 bases and J 3 bases; nucleotides not matched to a gene: 8. The CDR3 DNA reads as TGTGCCAGCAGCTTTGACAGGGTTAAATCCAATCAGCCCCAGCATTTT. This codes for CASSFDRVKSNQPQHF. Full variable domain (outside the CDR3, taken from reference TRBV7-8 and TRBJ1-5): GAGVSQSPRYKVAKRGQDVALRCDPISGHVSLFWYQQALGQGPEFLTYFQNEAQLDKSGLPSDRFFAERPEGSVSTLKIQRTQQEDSAVYLCASSFDRVKSNQPQHFGDGTRLSIL.

Ten or more counts support this clonotype. The V and J genes are TRBV5-6 and TRBJ2-1; 12 positions match TRBD2. The CDR3 contains 17 residues. Germline V gene data show CDR1 as SGHDT and CDR2 as YYEEEE. V shed 0 bases and J 6 bases; nucleotides not matched to a gene: 7. CDR3 amino acids: CASSLGLAGEAPNEQFF. The CDR3 DNA reads TGTGCCAGCAGCTTGGGACTAGCGGGAGAGGCCCCCAATGAGCAGTTCTTC.

This clonotype was counted once. The chain employs TRBV5-1 and TRBJ2-1; D is perhaps TRBD2 (5 bases). CDR1 is SGHRS, CDR2 YFSETQ, per germline. Trimming removed 4 bases from V and 1 base from J, with 9 bases in between. The CDR3 spans 14 residues. The CDR3 bases are TGCGCCAGCAGCCGGGGTTTTTCCTACAATGAGCAGTTCTTC. This codes for CASSRGFSYNEQFF.

The chain couples TRBV6-1 to TRBJ1-2, with 8 bases fitting TRBD1. After removal of 4 bases from V and 8 bases from J, the junction contained 12 bases not matched to a gene. The germline V gene has CDR1 MNHNS and CDR2 SASEGT. CDR3 length equals 15 residues. The CDR3 sequence: CASSGAGTGLSGYTF. The CDR3 bases are TGTGCCAGCAGTGGGGCCGGGACAGGACTCTCCGGCTACACCTTC.

This sequence joins TRBV9 and TRBJ1-1, with D tentatively TRBD1 (6 bases). The CDR3 length is 14 residues. Germline CDR1 is SGDLS and CDR2 is YYNGEE. V gave up 4 bases and J gave up 8 bases, with 18 bases separating them. CDR3 nucleotide sequence: TGTGCCAGCAGCCCCCGGGACACTCTCGGGGAAGCTTTCTTT. Its translation: CASSPRDTLGEAFF.

The chain joins TRBV5-1 to TRBJ1-2; D ambiguous. Trimming took off 7 bases at V and 4 bases at J, with 11 bases between the two ends. Germline assignment: CDR1 SGHRS and CDR2 YFSETQ. This CDR3 spans 12 amino acids. In nucleotides, the CDR3 is TGCGCCAGCTCCAAGGAGAGCTATGGCTACACCTTC. Protein sequence: CASSKESYGYTF.

The sample holds a few counts of this clonotype. The V and J genes are TRBV28 and TRBJ1-2, with 9 bases identical to TRBD1. Germline CDR1 reads MDHEN; CDR2 reads SYDVKM. This CDR3 is built from 15 residues. Trimming cost V 8 bases and J 7 bases; bases outside gene matches: 14. The CDR3 protein is CASGTGLPVLSGYTF. CDR3 sequence (DNA): TGTGCCAGCGGGACAGGGCTGCCGGTACTATCTGGCTACACCTTC.

The V and J genes are TRBV24-1 and TRBJ1-2; D is possibly TRBD1 (5 bases). This CDR3 comprises 13 residues. The germline gives CDR1 KGHDR, CDR2 SFDVKD. Trimming removed 6 bases from V and 6 bases from J, with 13 bases in between. The chain's CDR3 is CATSRHRRDGYTF. CDR3 sequence (DNA): TGTGCCACCAGTCGCCACAGGCGGGATGGCTACACCTTC.

The V gene is TRBV19, the J gene TRBJ2-7; D perhaps matches TRBD1 (5 bases). This CDR3 region has 14 residues. V was clipped by 3 bases and J by 4 bases, with 13 bases between them. Germline V gene data show CDR1 as LNHDA and CDR2 as SQIVND (reference sequence). The CDR3 region has the DNA TGTGCCAGTAGTATCTACAGGAACGGATACGAGCAGTACTTC. This translates into CASSIYRNGYEQYF.

There are a few counts of this clonotype. The V gene is TRBV29-1, the J gene TRBJ1-2; D possibly corresponds to TRBD1 (5 bases). V lost 2 bases and J 0 bases, leaving 7 bases between the germline ends. CDR1 and CDR2 (germline): SQVTM, ANQGSEA. The CDR3 has 13 amino acids. CDR3 protein: CSVERGPNYGYTF. CDR3 nucleotide sequence: TGCAGCGTTGAACGGGGCCCTAACTATGGCTACACCTTC.

The V and J genes are TRBV4-1 and TRBJ2-1, with TRBD2 matching 9 bases. The CDR3 loop spans 16 amino acids. The germline V gene has CDR1 MGHRA and CDR2 YSYEKL. Trimming at V came to 1 base and at J to 7 bases, leaving 8 bases not matched to a gene. The CDR3 nucleotides read TGCGCCAGCAGCCAAGTGGGAGCGGGGGGACCTAATGAGCAGTTCTTC. Amino acid sequence: CASSQVGAGGPNEQFF.

The chain couples TRBV18 to TRBJ2-1; D remains unclear. V was trimmed by 3 bases and J by 8 bases, leaving 11 bases between them. Germline V gene sequence: CDR1 KGHSH, CDR2 LQKENI. CDR3 length: 13 residues. For the CDR3, the DNA is TGTGCCAGCTCACCCCTACATCGGGATGAGCAGTTCTTC. Translated, it gives CASSPLHRDEQFF.

Details on this clonotype: Mismatch with germline at one junction end may stem from a read error. The chain recombines TRBV15 with TRBJ2-1; a weak D match, TRBD1 (6 bases). Germline V gene lookup returns CDR1 LNHNV and CDR2 YYDKDF (reference sequence). CDR3 length: 16 residues. CDR3 sequence reads: CATSGDQDSLLDEQFF. CDR3 bases: TGTGCCACCAGCGGAGATCAGGACAGTCTATTGGATGAGCAGTTCTTC.

This clonotype was counted between two and nine times. V gene TRBV6-5 combines with J gene TRBJ1-1; 7 positions match TRBD1. Germline loops: CDR1 MNHEY, CDR2 SVGAGI. With V trimmed by 5 bases and J by 3 bases, 9 bases remained unmatched. This CDR3 is built from 15 residues. DNA for the CDR3: TGTGCCAGCAGTGATAGGGGGCCGCGGGACACTGAAGCTTTCTTT. Translated: CASSDRGPRDTEAFF.

The chain couples TRBV28 to TRBJ1-6; 9 positions match TRBD1. The CDR3 contains 16 residues. V gave up 7 bases and J gave up 9 bases; unmatched junction bases: 13. Germline CDR1 MDHEN, CDR2 SYDVKM. The CDR3 protein is CASNTRPGQGSSPLHF. In DNA, the CDR3 is TGTGCCAGCAACACAAGGCCCGGACAGGGGTCTTCACCCCTCCACTTT.

The chain recombines TRBV12-3 or TRBV12-4 with TRBJ1-5; no reliable D call. The ends were cut back, 3 bases at V and 9 bases at J, with 6 bases in the middle. This CDR3 is built from 11 residues. The CDR3 nucleotides are TGTGCCAGCAGTTTTTCGGGGCCCCAGCATTTT. Translation gives CASSFSGPQHF.

This chain uses TRBV28 with TRBJ1-2, with no clear D. The CDR3 length is 11 residues. V was shortened by 6 bases and J by 6 bases, with 8 bases between the two germline ends. Germline values: CDR1 MDHEN, CDR2 SYDVKM. CDR3: CASSSYDGYTF. The DNA of the CDR3 is TGTGCCAGCAGCTCATACGATGGCTACACCTTC.

The genes are TRBV5-8 and TRBJ2-3; possible D gene TRBD1, 5 bases. V lost 0 bases and J 1 base, leaving 12 bases between the germline ends. CDR3 length equals 16 residues. Per the germline V gene, CDR1 is SGHTS and CDR2 is YDEGEE. The CDR3 DNA reads as TGTGCCAGCAGCTTGGTCGTCCAGGGTGGCACAGATACGCAGTATTTT. Amino acids: CASSLVVQGGTDTQYF. Full variable domain (missing parts from reference TRBV5-8 and TRBJ2-3): EAGVTQSPTHLIKTRGQQATLRCSPISGHTSVYWYQQALGLGLQFLLWYDEGEERNRGNFPPRFSGRQFPNYSSELNVNALELEDSALYLCASSLVVQGGTDTQYFGPGTRLTVL.

This sequence joins TRBV6-1 and TRBJ1-5; a weak D match, TRBD1 (6 bases). The V gene's germline CDR1 is MNHNS and CDR2 SASEGT. The CDR3 runs to 18 residues. Between the trimmed V and J ends, which lost 8 bases and 2 bases, there was a span of 25 bases. The CDR3 spells CASASLKGGLLGNQPQHF. The CDR3, as DNA: TGTGCCAGCGCTAGCCTTAAGGGGGGGCTCCTCGGCAATCAGCCCCAGCATTTT.

The rearrangement uses TRBV9 and TRBJ2-2; the D gene could be TRBD1 or TRBD2 (5 bases each). V was pared by 2 bases and J by 3 bases, with 17 bases between. The CDR3 loop spans 17 amino acids. Germline loops: CDR1 SGDLS, CDR2 YYNGEE. CDR3 residues: CASSVQPPGPYTGELFF. CDR3 nucleotides: TGTGCCAGCAGCGTCCAACCTCCGGGACCCTACACCGGGGAGCTGTTTTTT.

The V call is TRBV11-2, the J call TRBJ2-1; TRBD1 or TRBD2 may be the D gene (6 bases each). The CDR3 runs 16 residues. The V gene lost 5 bases and the J gene lost 11 bases, with 25 bases spanning the gap. Germline CDR1 reads SGHAT; CDR2 reads FQNNGV. CDR3 in amino acids: CASSPSRDWGANKQFF. The CDR3, as DNA: TGTGCCAGCAGCCCCAGCCGGGACTGGGGGGCTAATAAGCAGTTCTTC.

The CDR3 DNA sequence: TGCGCCAGCAGCCAACTAGCCCTCTACAATGAGCAGTTCTTC. The encoded protein is CASSQLALYNEQFF. This sequence joins TRBV4-3 and TRBJ2-1; perhaps TRBD2 as D (5 bases). The CDR3 has 14 residues. Germline lookup yields CDR1 LGHNA and CDR2 YSLEER. The ends were cut back, 2 bases at V and 3 bases at J, with 8 bases in the middle.